The next 13 T cell receptor beta chains were all read from a single sample in a study of cytomegalovirus exposure and HLA in healthy donors (dated by TCRdb to about 2017). The library was prepared using the immunoSEQ multiplex PCR assay. A mixture of 60 forward primers for TCR Vbeta segments and 13 reverse primers for TCR Jbeta segments was used in the multiplex PCR. The table comes from immuneACCESS by way of TCRdb, which keeps in-frame sequences with V and J called. Part of the clones is missing from these tables; in studies checked, under half for an unresolved V gene and the rest for unknown reasons. The sample table lists 150,000 to 200,000 clones, 68% of them with a count of one. In total, the top ten clones hold about 2.5% of the sample. The specimen sequenced was PBMCs. The receptors were sampled from a woman aged 35 to 49 in good health and CMV-seropositive.

This clone turned up a few times. The gene calls are TRBV5-1 and TRBJ1-2; 7 bases are shared with TRBD1. The trim removed 0 bases at V and 4 bases at J, leaving 3 bases unmatched. Germline V gene data show CDR1 as SGHRS and CDR2 as YFSETQ. The CDR3 length is 14 residues. In nucleotides, the CDR3 is TGCGCCAGCAGCTTGGGACAGGGATTCTATGGCTACACCTTC. Protein sequence: CASSLGQGFYGYTF. Together with reference TRBV5-1 and TRBJ1-2, the CDR3 gives the full variable domain: KAGVTQTPRYLIKTRGQQVTLSCSPISGHRSVSWYQQTPGQGLQFLFEYFSETQRNKGNFPGRFSGRQFSNSRSEMNVSTLELGDSALYLCASSLGQGFYGYTFGSGTRLTVV.

To note about this clone: The same CDR3 arises from other DNA sequences in this sample as well. This sequence joins TRBV10-3 and TRBJ1-5; 10 bases line up with TRBD1. CDR1 is ENHRY, CDR2 SYGVKD, per germline. Trimming removed 6 bases from V and 5 bases from J; junction bases left unmatched: 4. The CDR3 is 14 residues long. The CDR3 loop reads CAISGTGDDQPQHF. Here the CDR3 DNA reads TGTGCCATCAGCGGGACAGGGGATGATCAGCCCCAGCATTTT.

This CDR3 reads CSAGQDGYTF. The CDR3 nucleotides are TGCAGCGCGGGACAGGATGGCTACACCTTC. This chain connects TRBV29-1 to TRBJ1-2; TRBD1 matches at 8 bases. Germline V lookup: CDR1 SQVTM, CDR2 ANQGSEA. The CDR3 covers 10 residues. The V and J ends lost 7 bases and 6 bases, in that order; junction bases with no gene match: 1.

This clone appeared once. The rearrangement uses TRBV19 and TRBJ1-6; 7 bases agree with TRBD1. CDR3 length equals 17 residues. From germline, CDR1 is LNHDA and CDR2 SQIVND (reference sequence). V lost 5 bases to trimming and J lost 0 bases; unmatched junction nucleotides: 7. The CDR3 sequence is CASSAPQGSSYNSPLHF. The CDR3 DNA is TGTGCCAGTAGTGCCCCACAGGGGAGCTCCTATAATTCACCCCTCCACTTT.

This chain uses TRBV16 with TRBJ1-2, with D possibly matching TRBD1 (6 bases). Looked up from germline, CDR1 is KGHSY and CDR2 is FQNENV. V dropped 4 bases and J dropped 3 bases, with 15 bases sitting between them. The CDR3 totals 15 residues. DNA for the CDR3: TGTGCCAGCAGCCCACAGGGCTTGTCGGACTATGGCTACACCTTC. Amino acids: CASSPQGLSDYGYTF.

The chain links TRBV14 to TRBJ2-1; D is possibly TRBD2 (6 bases). With 0 bases removed from V and 2 bases from J, the gap between germline ends came to 8 bases. The CDR3 covers 15 residues. Germline V lookup: CDR1 SGHDN, CDR2 FVKESK. The CDR3 DNA reads TGTGCCAGCAGCCAAGATAGCGGACCCTACAATGAGCAGTTCTTC. Translated: CASSQDSGPYNEQFF.

This clone was observed a handful of times. This chain joins TRBV9 and TRBJ2-7; 7 positions agree with TRBD1. Germline values: CDR1 SGDLS, CDR2 YYNGEE. This CDR3 is 14 amino acids long. The J segment lost 6 bases and the V segment lost 0 bases, leaving 6 bases of the junction unmatched. CDR3 DNA: TGTGCCAGCAGCGTAGACTATAGGGGGCGCGAGCAGTACTTC. Amino acid sequence: CASSVDYRGREQYF.

The rearrangement uses TRBV18 and TRBJ2-2; 7 bases match TRBD1. The CDR3 covers 15 residues. CDR1 and CDR2 from the germline V gene are KGHSH and LQKENI. V lost 5 bases to trimming and J lost 5 bases; unmatched junction nucleotides: 8. The CDR3 reads CASSERQGQTGELFF. CDR3 DNA sequence: TGTGCCAGCTCAGAGAGACAGGGTCAAACCGGGGAGCTGTTTTTT.

This chain joins TRBV7-2 and TRBJ2-1; 8 nucleotides line up with TRBD2. The germline CDR1 and CDR2 sequences are SGHTA and FQGNSA. The CDR3 contains 17 residues. The V gene end was trimmed by 6 bases and the J gene end by 10 bases; junction bases not matched to a gene: 20. CDR3 sequence reads: CASSQLPGLGTPREQFF. For the CDR3, the DNA is TGTGCCAGCAGTCAACTACCGGGACTAGGGACACCAAGAGAGCAGTTCTTC.

The chain recombines TRBV27 with TRBJ1-1, with a weak D call TRBD1 (5 bases). The CDR3 sequence is 16 residues long. V shed 0 bases and J shed 3 bases, with 14 bases lying between them. The germline V gene encodes CDR1 MNHEY and CDR2 SMNVEV (reference sequence). This CDR3 reads CASSLSAGRVYTEAFF. CDR3 bases: TGTGCCAGCAGTTTATCGGCAGGGAGGGTGTACACTGAAGCTTTCTTT.

The V and J genes are TRBV7-9 and TRBJ2-3; 9 nucleotides align to TRBD2. Losses at the gene ends were 6 bases for V and 4 bases for J; bases not matched to a gene: 8. The CDR3 covers 15 residues. Germline assignment: CDR1 SEHNR and CDR2 FQNEAQ (reference sequence). In nucleotides, the CDR3 is TGTGCCAGCAGGGCGACTAGCGGTCTCGCAGATACGCAGTATTTT. It encodes CASRATSGLADTQYF.

V gene TRBV5-5 combines with J gene TRBJ1-1; unclear D gene. The CDR3 length is 14 residues. In germline, CDR1 is SGHKS, CDR2 YYEKEE (reference sequence). Trimming shortened V by 2 bases and J by 3 bases, and 11 bases separated the two germline ends. The CDR3 region has the DNA TGTGCCAGCAGCTTCTTAACTAGGGACACTGAAGCTTTCTTT. This translates into CASSFLTRDTEAFF.

The V call is TRBV6-5, the J call TRBJ1-1; the D gene is possibly TRBD1 (5 bases). The CDR3 sequence is 13 residues long. V was shortened by 2 bases and J by 6 bases, with 10 bases between the two germline ends. The V gene's germline CDR1 is MNHEY and CDR2 SVGAGI. DNA of the CDR3: TGTGCCAGCAGTTACCCGGACAATCCTGAAGCTTTCTTT. Protein sequence: CASSYPDNPEAFF.